One and the same sample provided the 3 T cell receptor beta chains below, sequenced in a study of metastatic and nonmetastatic thyroid tumors. TCRdb reanalyzed the PCR reads with MiXCR. The sample consists of 22,000 or so clones, 15% of them appearing once. There were no patients who had received any treatment before thyroid surgery. The sequenced material came from blood. These receptors were collected from a female donor with papillary thyroid cancer or a benign thyroid nodule (not recorded which). Some clones in this sample may be carry-over from other donors' samples.

The chain uses TRBV30 and TRBJ2-3; D uncertain. This CDR3 is 15 amino acids long. Germline CDR1 GTSNPN, CDR2 SVGIG (reference sequence). V lost 0 bases and J lost 0, with 10 bases in between. For the CDR3, the DNA is TGTGCCTGGAGTGTACAACTCCCTAGCACAGATACGCAGTATTTT. Its translation is CAWSVQLPSTDTQYF.

The table lists this clone with many counts. The genes are TRBV20-1 and TRBJ2-1; TRBD2 matches at 10 bases. In germline, CDR1 is DFQATT, CDR2 SNEGSKA (reference sequence). The CDR3 is 16 amino acids. Trimming removed 5 bases from V and 6 bases from J; junction bases left unmatched: 13. CDR3 sequence reads: CSASSYLAGEGNEQFF. CDR3 nucleotide sequence: TGCAGTGCTTCATCCTACCTAGCGGGAGAAGGCAATGAGCAGTTCTTC.

This clone was observed many times. The chain is built from TRBV6-1 and TRBJ1-2; D gene ambiguous. The V end was cut by 3 bases, the J end by 1 base, with 18 bases between. CDR3 size: 17 residues. The germline V gene encodes CDR1 MNHNS and CDR2 SASEGT. In nucleotides, the CDR3 is TGTGCCAGCAGTGACAGTTCCATGACCTCAATTAACTATGGCTACACCTTC. Residues: CASSDSSMTSINYGYTF.